The 10 T cell receptor beta chains below were found in one sample sequenced in a study of molecular identifiers for immune sequencing clone quantification. MiXCR, applied by TCRdb to the PCR reads, yields one record per CDR3 protein. The sample shows approximately 630,000 distinct CDR3 sequences, 25% of them seen only once. Sequenced input: naive CD8+ T cells from blood, with Jurkat cell RNA spiked in. Subset described: FACS-sorted CD8+CD4-CCR7+CD45RA+ naive T cells. These receptor sequences come from a human donor in good health. Some libraries in this study had Jurkat cell RNA spiked in.

This clonotype was detected ten times or more. This chain uses TRBV4-3 with TRBJ1-2; tentatively, D is TRBD1 (6 bases). Deletions cut 0 bases from V and 4 bases from J, with 12 bases between. Germline loops: CDR1 LGHNA, CDR2 YSLEER. The CDR3 sequence is 15 residues long. This chain's CDR3 is CASSQDQGRGYGYTF. The CDR3 DNA follows: TGCGCCAGCAGCCAAGATCAGGGCAGGGGCTATGGCTACACCTTC.

In this sample, this clonotype turned up many times. The J gene is TRBJ2-3, the V gene TRBV7-9; 7 nucleotides agree with TRBD2. Germline-derived CDR1 and CDR2 are SEHNR and FQNEAQ (reference sequence). This CDR3 is 16 amino acids long. Losses at the gene ends were 4 bases for V and 1 base for J; bases not matched to a gene: 8. The CDR3 DNA sequence: TGTGCCAGCAGCTCTTATTGGGAGGGACGCACAGATACGCAGTATTTT. This translates into CASSSYWEGRTDTQYF.

V is TRBV11-2 and J is TRBJ2-1; 9 positions match TRBD1. Germline CDR1 SGHAT, CDR2 FQNNGV. After removal of 1 base from V and 8 bases from J, the junction contained 9 bases not matched to a gene. The CDR3 has 16 residues. The CDR3 loop is CASSLVGTGFIDEQFF. The CDR3 DNA reads as TGTGCCAGCAGCTTAGTGGGGACAGGGTTCATCGATGAGCAGTTCTTC.

This clonotype was observed many times. CDR3 nucleotides: TGCAGCGTTGATGTTATTGGCGGGGGGAGCGATACGCAGTATTTT. It yields the protein CSVDVIGGGSDTQYF. V usage is TRBV29-1 and J usage is TRBJ2-3; 8 nucleotides match TRBD2. The ends lost 3 bases at V and 6 bases at J; junction bases unmatched: 11. The CDR3 consists of 15 residues. Per the germline V gene, CDR1 is SQVTM and CDR2 is ANQGSEA.

This chain links TRBV6-1 with TRBJ2-3, with D possibly being TRBD1 (6 bases). The CDR3 has 17 residues. The germline V and J ends were trimmed by 5 bases and 0 bases, with 18 bases remaining between them. Germline V gene sequence: CDR1 MNHNS, CDR2 SASEGT. The DNA of the CDR3 is TGTGCCAGCAGTTATGCCCCGGGCAGGGGTAGCACAGATACGCAGTATTTT. Translation: CASSYAPGRGSTDTQYF.

V usage is TRBV5-1 and J usage is TRBJ2-7; a possible D gene is TRBD2 (7 bases). The CDR3 is made up of 16 amino acids. Germline V lookup: CDR1 SGHRS, CDR2 YFSETQ. V shed 0 bases and J shed 3 bases, with 16 bases lying between them. The CDR3 loop reads CASSLGWGASGYEQYF. Here the CDR3 DNA reads TGCGCCAGCAGCTTGGGTTGGGGGGCTAGCGGCTACGAGCAGTACTTC.

This clonotype turned up a few times. The chain combines TRBV20-1 with TRBJ2-5; 9 bases align to TRBD2. There are 17 residues in the CDR3. In germline, CDR1 is DFQATT, CDR2 SNEGSKA (reference sequence). V shed 0 bases and J 1 base; nucleotides not matched to a gene: 9. The CDR3 DNA reads as TGCAGTGCTAGAGAGGCGAAGCGGGGGGCTACCCAAGAGACCCAGTACTTC. Residues: CSAREAKRGATQETQYF.

The rearrangement uses TRBV13 and TRBJ1-2, with unresolved D. The CDR3 has 17 amino acids. The V end lost 3 bases, the J end lost 3 bases, and 20 bases lay between the germline ends. Germline V lookup: CDR1 PRHDT, CDR2 FYEKMQ (reference sequence). The CDR3 reads CASSFALVGRYDYGYTF. For the CDR3, the DNA is TGTGCCAGCAGCTTCGCTCTGGTCGGAAGATATGACTATGGCTACACCTTC.

This clonotype was counted a single time. Since a much larger clone is just one base distant, this may be a read error. V and J are TRBV6-1 and TRBJ2-7; the match to TRBD1 covers 9 bases. The CDR3 runs to 14 residues. Per the germline V gene, CDR1 is MNHNS and CDR2 is SASEGT. The ends lost 4 bases at V and 9 bases at J; junction bases unmatched: 10. Here the CDR3 DNA reads TGTGCCAGCAGTGCGTGGGGGACAGGGAGCGGGCAGTACTTC. Its translation is CASSAWGTGSGQYF.

The V gene is TRBV5-3, the J gene TRBJ2-5; perhaps D is TRBD1 or TRBD2 (6 bases each). TRBV5-3 is designated an ORF whose function remains uncertain. The V and J ends lost 8 bases and 2 bases respectively, with 13 bases between them. The CDR3 contains 13 residues. DNA of the CDR3: TGTGCCAGTAACAGGGACTTACAAGAGACCCAGTACTTC. This translates into CASNRDLQETQYF.